A selection of T cell receptor beta chains follows, all from one sample in a study of cytomegalovirus exposure and HLA in healthy donors. Clones were sequenced by immunoSEQ multiplex PCR, and TCRdb holds only the in-frame ones, with some missing. The top ten hold roughly 0.9% of the sample, which has some 110,000 clones, about 70% seen once. Sequencing input: PBMCs. The receptors here all came from a woman aged 25 to 39 in good health and CMV-seronegative. Both conserved end residues are part of each CDR3. The D gene is left open where the match is weak. The size of a clone is reported for some rows only, either as once, few or many, or as a class for expanded clones.

J gene: TRBJ1-1
clone size: .
V gene: TRBV11-2
D gene: .
CDR3 protein: CASSRMEGTEAFF
CDR3 DNA: TGTGCCAGCAGCCGGATGGAGGGGACTGAAGCTTTCTTT

J gene: TRBJ1-2
clone size: .
V gene: TRBV29-1
D gene: .
CDR3 protein: CSVRPGGGYTF
CDR3 DNA: TGCAGCGTTCGGCCCGGCGGGGGCTACACCTTC

J gene: TRBJ1-1
clone size: .
V gene: TRBV15
D gene: TRBD1
CDR3 protein: CATSTDPGQLNTEAFF
CDR3 DNA: TGTGCCACCAGCACCGATCCGGGACAGTTGAACACTGAAGCTTTCTTT

J gene: TRBJ2-5
clone size: .
V gene: TRBV5-1
D gene: TRBD1
CDR3 protein: CASSPTGGSQETQYF
CDR3 DNA: TGCGCCAGCAGCCCAACAGGGGGGAGCCAAGAGACCCAGTACTTC

J gene: TRBJ1-1
clone size: .
V gene: TRBV6-6
D gene: TRBD1
CDR3 protein: CASSPTGGRAEAFF
CDR3 DNA: TGTGCCAGCAGCCCTACAGGGGGCAGAGCTGAAGCTTTCTTT

J gene: TRBJ2-1
clone size: once
V gene: TRBV5-1
D gene: TRBD1
CDR3 protein: CASSVGGEYNEQFF
CDR3 DNA: TGCGCCAGCAGCGTAGGGGGCGAATACAATGAGCAGTTCTTC

J gene: TRBJ1-1
clone size: .
V gene: TRBV6-1
D gene: .
CDR3 protein: CASSLQRNTEAFF
CDR3 DNA: TGTGCCAGCAGTCTACAGAGAAACACTGAAGCTTTCTTT

J gene: TRBJ1-6
clone size: few
V gene: TRBV19
D gene: TRBD1
CDR3 protein: CASSIDEGAGNSPLHF
CDR3 DNA: TGTGCCAGTAGTATAGATGAGGGGGCAGGTAATTCACCCCTCCACTTT

J gene: TRBJ1-3
clone size: .
V gene: TRBV9
D gene: TRBD1
CDR3 protein: CASSATGTAPFSGNTIYF
CDR3 DNA: TGTGCCAGCAGCGCCACCGGGACAGCCCCTTTCTCTGGAAACACCATATATTTT

J gene: TRBJ2-5
clone size: .
V gene: TRBV19
D gene: TRBD2
CDR3 protein: CASSALAGEAVETQYF
CDR3 DNA: TGTGCCAGTAGTGCCCTAGCGGGAGAGGCGGTAGAGACCCAGTACTTC